One sample yielded the 5 T cell receptor beta chains listed below, sequenced in a study of cytomegalovirus exposure and HLA in healthy donors. Sequenced by immunoSEQ multiplex PCR; TCRdb stores in-frame clones only, minus some. The repertoire holds 160,000 or so clones, with roughly 83% as singletons. The sample was PBMCs. These receptors were obtained from a man younger than 45 in good health and CMV-seropositive.

The chain links TRBV7-8 to TRBJ1-2, with D uncertain. The CDR3 spans 12 residues. Germline CDR1 and CDR2: SGHVS and FQNEAQ. The V and J ends lost 1 base and 6 bases respectively, with 6 bases between them. For the CDR3, the DNA is TGTGCCAGCAGCTTAGGTGGGCATGGCTACACCTTC. This translates into CASSLGGHGYTF.

V is TRBV4-3 and J is TRBJ2-6; D ambiguous. The CDR3 is made up of 16 amino acids. V was clipped by 4 bases and J by 0 bases, with 10 bases between them. Germline lookup yields CDR1 LGHNA and CDR2 YSLEER. The DNA of the CDR3 is TGCGCCAGCAGCCCCCGATCAGGCTCTGGGGCCAACGTCCTGACTTTC. It specifies CASSPRSGSGANVLTF.

This sequence joins TRBV27 and TRBJ2-2, with 12 bases lining up with TRBD1. With 3 bases clipped from V and 6 bases from J, the junction kept 11 bases outside the gene matches. Germline V gives CDR1 MNHEY, CDR2 SMNVEV (reference sequence). CDR3 length: 18 residues. The CDR3 nucleotides read TGTGCCAGCAGTTTTATTCCGCCGGGACAGGGGGCATCCGGGGAGCTGTTTTTT. It codes for CASSFIPPGQGASGELFF.

This clone was seen a handful of times. The CDR3 region has the DNA TGCAGCGCCATGTGGCCAGGGGGGTTGAACACTGAAGCTTTCTTT. Its protein is CSAMWPGGLNTEAFF. The rearrangement joins TRBV29-1 to TRBJ1-1; 7 bases are shared with TRBD1. In germline, CDR1 is SQVTM, CDR2 ANQGSEA. Germline trimming cut 7 bases from V and 0 bases from J; bases unmatched to any gene: 11. CDR3 length equals 15 residues.

With respect to this clone: Other DNA sequences in this specimen translate into the identical CDR3. The chain joins TRBV28 to TRBJ1-1; D unclear. The CDR3 runs to 14 residues. From germline, CDR1 is MDHEN and CDR2 SYDVKM. With 2 bases removed from V and 1 base from J, the gap between germline ends came to 8 bases. The CDR3 DNA is TGTGCCAGCAGTTTAACTACGGGGAACACTGAAGCTTTCTTT. Protein sequence: CASSLTTGNTEAFF. Based on the CDR3 plus reference TRBV28 and TRBJ1-1, the full variable domain is DVKVTQSSRYLVKRTGEKVFLECVQDMDHENMFWYRQDPGLGLRLIYFSYDVKMKEKGDIPEGYSVSREKKERFSLILESASTNQTSMYLCASSLTTGNTEAFFGQGTRLTVV.